A selection of T cell receptor beta chains follows, all from one sample in a study of blood T cells in healthy people across ages. Using its own MiXCR run on the 5' RACE reads, TCRdb lists one record per CDR3 protein. The sample holds more than 900,000 distinct CDR3 sequences, almost 25% seen once. This same sample was also part of a study on T cells of mothers and their children.

Material: blood. These receptors all come from a girl aged 2-10 years in good health. CDR3s include the opening cysteine and the closing phenylalanine or tryptophan. The order of the fields is V gene, clone size, D gene, J gene, CDR3 protein, CDR3 DNA. A D gene is named only where the DNA matches it firmly. A clone size is listed for some rows: how often the clone was seen (once, few, many), or a class if it is expanded.

TRBV20-1	few	TRBD1	TRBJ2-2	CSAPDRANTGGLFF	TGCAGTGCTCCGGACAGGGCGAACACCGGGGGGCTGTTTTTT
TRBV20-1	few	.	TRBJ2-2	CSAMGSLTGELFF	TGCAGTGCTATGGGTTCTCTCACCGGGGAGCTGTTTTTT
TRBV29-1	few	TRBD2	TRBJ2-7	CSVETSGAYEQYF	TGCAGCGTTGAGACTAGCGGGGCTTACGAGCAGTACTTC
TRBV27	few	.	TRBJ2-5	CASSSRGREKETQYF	TGTGCCAGCAGTTCCCGGGGCAGGGAGAAAGAGACCCAGTACTTC
TRBV7-9	few	TRBD2	TRBJ2-3	CASSFSGDTDTQYF	TGTGCCAGCAGCTTTAGCGGGGACACAGATACGCAGTATTTT
TRBV7-9	.	.	TRBJ2-5	CASSLTLDSQETQYF	TGTGCCAGCAGCTTAACTTTGGACAGCCAAGAGACCCAGTACTTC
TRBV2	.	.	TRBJ1-6	CASKPEFTYNSPLHF	TGTGCCAGCAAACCTGAGTTTACCTATAATTCACCCCTCCACTTT
TRBV4-1	few	TRBD2	TRBJ2-5	CASSPGLAGEYQETQYF	TGCGCCAGCAGCCCCGGACTAGCGGGGGAATACCAAGAGACCCAGTACTTC
TRBV29-1	.	TRBD1	TRBJ1-1	CSATGDPEAFF	TGCAGCGCCACAGGGGACCCTGAAGCTTTCTTT
TRBV7-2	few	TRBD2	TRBJ2-1	CASSLAGGRSLNEQFF	TGTGCCAGCAGCTTAGCGGGCGGGAGGTCGTTGAATGAGCAGTTCTTC
TRBV4-3	.	.	TRBJ2-7	CASSQDKQGAYEQYF	TGCGCCAGCAGCCAAGATAAACAGGGAGCGTACGAGCAGTACTTC
TRBV7-2	.	.	TRBJ2-7	CASSSTGFKQEQYF	TGTGCCAGCAGCTCGACCGGGTTCAAGCAGGAGCAGTACTTC
TRBV29-1	.	.	TRBJ2-4	CSVYARDSLSKNIQYF	TGCAGCGTCTACGCGCGAGACAGTTTGTCCAAAAACATTCAGTACTTC
TRBV2	.	.	TRBJ2-5	CASKRRLALQETQYF	TGTGCCAGCAAAAGGAGATTAGCGCTACAAGAGACCCAGTACTTC
TRBV7-3	.	.	TRBJ1-2	CASSSLPGDSNGYTF	TGTGCCAGCAGCTCCCTTCCGGGGGACTCAAATGGCTACACCTTC
TRBV7-2	.	TRBD2	TRBJ2-2	CASSFLASLAANTGELFF	TGTGCCAGCAGCTTTCTCGCGTCGCTAGCGGCGAACACCGGGGAGCTGTTTTTT
TRBV29-1	.	.	TRBJ2-4	CSGVGDGTENIQYF	TGCAGTGGGGTGGGGGACGGGACGGAAAACATTCAGTACTTC
TRBV20-1	.	.	TRBJ1-5	CSAMTSNQPQHF	TGCAGTGCTATGACTTCGAATCAGCCCCAGCATTTT
TRBV7-8	few	TRBD2	TRBJ2-5	CASSLAGGAEETQYF	TGTGCCAGCAGTCTTGCGGGGGGGGCCGAAGAGACCCAGTACTTC
TRBV20-1	.	TRBD2	TRBJ2-7	CSALGLAGGYEQYF	TGCAGTGCCCTGGGACTAGCGGGAGGCTACGAGCAGTACTTC
TRBV7-9	.	.	TRBJ2-5	CASSLGFRGARWAQYF	TGTGCCAGCAGCTTAGGCTTTCGGGGGGCTCGTTGGGCCCAGTACTTC
TRBV6-1	.	.	TRBJ2-3	CASRERKVSLAVTDTQYF	TGTGCCAGCAGGGAGCGGAAGGTTTCCCTAGCAGTCACAGATACGCAGTATTTT
TRBV4-2	.	.	TRBJ1-2	CASSQDERIWGYGYTF	TGTGCCAGCAGCCAAGATGAGAGGATTTGGGGCTATGGCTACACCTTC
TRBV11-2	.	TRBD1	TRBJ2-7	CASRSPTGDSYEQYF	TGTGCCAGCAGGTCCCCAACAGGGGACTCCTACGAGCAGTACTTC
TRBV29-1	.	.	TRBJ2-3	CSVEGEISTDTQYF	TGCAGCGTTGAAGGGGAAATTAGCACAGATACGCAGTATTTT
TRBV6-5	.	TRBD2	TRBJ2-7	CASSYSTVSGSYEQYF	TGTGCCAGCAGTTACTCCACCGTAAGCGGGAGCTACGAGCAGTACTTC
TRBV12-3/TRBV12-4	few	.	TRBJ2-7	CASSFQGGPYEQYF	TGTGCCAGCAGTTTTCAGGGGGGCCCCTACGAGCAGTACTTC
TRBV6-5	.	.	TRBJ1-1	CASSPRTHTEAFF	TGTGCCAGCAGTCCCCGGACTCACACTGAAGCTTTCTTT
TRBV4-1	few	.	TRBJ2-7	CASSREPGYDEQYF	TGCGCCAGCAGCCGAGAGCCGGGGTATGACGAGCAGTACTTC
TRBV29-1	.	.	TRBJ1-2	CSVTWGNSYGYTF	TGCAGCGTTACCTGGGGAAACAGCTATGGCTACACCTTC
TRBV4-1	few	TRBD1	TRBJ1-5	CASSQPGQFNQPQHF	TGCGCCAGCAGCCAACCGGGACAGTTCAATCAGCCCCAGCATTTT
TRBV7-9	.	TRBD1	TRBJ1-2	CASSPRLQGNYGYTF	TGTGCCAGCAGCCCGCGGTTACAGGGGAACTATGGCTACACCTTC